A selection of T cell receptor beta chains follows, all from one sample in a study of TIL therapy for anti-PD-1-resistant metastatic lung cancer. TCRdb keeps only in-frame clones here, not all; method: immunoSEQ multiplex PCR. The table includes tens of thousands of clones, 55% to 75% detected once. The specimen was blood, collected at baseline. Source of these receptors: a person aged 25 to 79 with non-small cell lung cancer. CDR3s leave out the opening cysteine and the closing phenylalanine or tryptophan. D genes are given only for firm matches.

TRBV9,TRBJ1-6,.,ASSVGPSSYNSPLH
TRBV6-6,TRBJ1-2,.,ASSYPPDNYGYT
TRBV5-5,TRBJ1-4,.,ASSFGGLDEKLF
TRBV9,TRBJ2-5,TRBD2,ASSVTGTSGQETQY
TRBV11-3,TRBJ2-7,.,ASSRLNPYEQY
TRBV7-2,TRBJ2-6,.,ASSPWGAGSGANVLT
TRBV11-2,TRBJ2-1,TRBD2,ASSLGVAGGPQI
TRBV15,TRBJ2-1,.,ATSRDTGSPYNEQF
TRBV5-6,TRBJ2-2,.,ASSKQGGVTGELF
TRBV6-6,TRBJ1-2,.,ASSSITPNYGYT
TRBV2,TRBJ2-2,TRBD1,ASNRDRNTGELF
TRBV7-3,TRBJ2-1,TRBD2,ASSFNREGRTNEQF
TRBV12-5,TRBJ2-5,.,ASGLVKKDVESALLGQETQY
TRBV10-2,TRBJ2-2,.,ASRDFPNTGELF
TRBV27,TRBJ1-2,.,ASRLAGTLYYGYT
TRBV19,TRBJ2-2,TRBD2,ASSIDWVGAGTGELF
TRBV6-5,TRBJ1-1,.,ASSYYSNTEAF
TRBV2,TRBJ2-7,.,ASSSDNYYEQY